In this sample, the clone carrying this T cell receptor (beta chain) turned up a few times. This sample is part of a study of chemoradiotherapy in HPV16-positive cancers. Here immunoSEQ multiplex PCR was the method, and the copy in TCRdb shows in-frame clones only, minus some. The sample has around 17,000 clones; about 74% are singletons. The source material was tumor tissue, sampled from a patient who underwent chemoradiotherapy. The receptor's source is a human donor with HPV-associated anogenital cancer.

In DNA form, the CDR3 reads TGCGCCAGCAGCCCCGGGACAGAAGTTTCCTACGAGCAGTACTTC. As protein: CASSPGTEVSYEQYF. V and J are TRBV5-1 and TRBJ2-7; 7 nucleotides match TRBD1. The CDR3 extends over 15 amino acids. V lost 4 bases and J lost 1; bases outside the gene matches: 8. Germline V gene sequence: CDR1 SGHRS, CDR2 YFSETQ.